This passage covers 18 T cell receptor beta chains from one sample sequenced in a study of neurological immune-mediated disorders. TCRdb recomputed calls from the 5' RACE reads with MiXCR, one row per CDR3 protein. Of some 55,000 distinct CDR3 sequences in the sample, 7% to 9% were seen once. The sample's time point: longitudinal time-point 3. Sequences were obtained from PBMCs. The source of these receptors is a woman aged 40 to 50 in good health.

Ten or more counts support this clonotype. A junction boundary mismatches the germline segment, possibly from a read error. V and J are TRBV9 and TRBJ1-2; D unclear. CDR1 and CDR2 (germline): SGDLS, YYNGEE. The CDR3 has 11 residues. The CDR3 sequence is CASSGPVVWAF. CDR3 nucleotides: TGTGCCAGCAGCGGACCGGTGGTCTGGGCCTTC.

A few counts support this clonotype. The CDR3 protein is CASSPSTGRAYGYTF. The CDR3 nucleotides read TGTGCCAGCAGTCCCTCAACAGGACGCGCCTATGGCTACACCTTC. The rearrangement links TRBV27 to TRBJ1-2; weak D call: TRBD1 (5 bases). The CDR3 contains 15 residues. V lost 5 bases and J lost 4, with 17 bases in between. Per the germline V gene, CDR1 is MNHEY and CDR2 is SMNVEV (reference sequence).

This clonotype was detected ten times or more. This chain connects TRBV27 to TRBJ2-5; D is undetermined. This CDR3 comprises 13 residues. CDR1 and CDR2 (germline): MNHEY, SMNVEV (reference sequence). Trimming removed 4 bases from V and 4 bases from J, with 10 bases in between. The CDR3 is CASSSGPRETQYF. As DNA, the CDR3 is TGTGCCAGCAGTTCCGGTCCAAGAGAGACCCAGTACTTC.

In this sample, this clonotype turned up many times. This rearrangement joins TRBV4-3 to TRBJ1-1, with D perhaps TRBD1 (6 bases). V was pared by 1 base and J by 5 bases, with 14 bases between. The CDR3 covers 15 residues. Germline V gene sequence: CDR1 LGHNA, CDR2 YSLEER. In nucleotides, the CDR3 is TGCGCCAGCAGCCAAGTACACAGGGCGAGGACTGAAGCTTTCTTT. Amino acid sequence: CASSQVHRARTEAFF.

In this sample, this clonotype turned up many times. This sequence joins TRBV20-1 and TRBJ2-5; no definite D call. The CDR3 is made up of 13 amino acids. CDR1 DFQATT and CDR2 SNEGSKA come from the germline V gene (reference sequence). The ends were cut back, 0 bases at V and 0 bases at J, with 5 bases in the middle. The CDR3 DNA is TGCAGTGCTAGAGATAACTACCAAGAGACCCAGTACTTC. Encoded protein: CSARDNYQETQYF.

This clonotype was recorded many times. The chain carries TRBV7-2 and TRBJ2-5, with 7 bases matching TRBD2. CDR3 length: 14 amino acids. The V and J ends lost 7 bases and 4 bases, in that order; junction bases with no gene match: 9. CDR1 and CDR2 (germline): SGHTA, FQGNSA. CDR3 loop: CASILGGTGETQYF. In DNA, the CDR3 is TGTGCCAGCATCCTGGGGGGGACCGGAGAGACCCAGTACTTC.

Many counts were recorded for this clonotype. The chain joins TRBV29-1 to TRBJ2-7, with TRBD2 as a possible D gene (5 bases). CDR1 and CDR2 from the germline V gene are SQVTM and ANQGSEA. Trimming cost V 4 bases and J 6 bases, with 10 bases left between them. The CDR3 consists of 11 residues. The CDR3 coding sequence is TGCAGCGTTGTGTCCGGGGTCGAGCAGTACTTC. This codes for CSVVSGVEQYF.

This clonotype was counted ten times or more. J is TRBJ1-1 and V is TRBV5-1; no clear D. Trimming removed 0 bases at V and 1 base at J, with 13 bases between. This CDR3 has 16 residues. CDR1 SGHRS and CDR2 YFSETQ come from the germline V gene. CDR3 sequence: CASSLVLSSPNTEAFF. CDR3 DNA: TGCGCCAGCAGCTTGGTTTTGTCAAGTCCGAACACTGAAGCTTTCTTT.

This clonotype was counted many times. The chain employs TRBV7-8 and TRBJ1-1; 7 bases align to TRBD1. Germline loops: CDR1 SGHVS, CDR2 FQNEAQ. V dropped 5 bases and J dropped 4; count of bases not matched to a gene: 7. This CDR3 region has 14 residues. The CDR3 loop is CASSLQGVSTEAFF. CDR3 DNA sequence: TGTGCCAGCAGCCTCCAGGGGGTGAGCACTGAAGCTTTCTTT.

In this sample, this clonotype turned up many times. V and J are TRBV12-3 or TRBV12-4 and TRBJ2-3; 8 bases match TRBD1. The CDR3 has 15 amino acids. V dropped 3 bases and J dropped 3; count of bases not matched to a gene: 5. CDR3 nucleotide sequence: TGTGCCAGCAGTTTGAACAGGGGGGCAACAGATACGCAGTATTTT. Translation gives CASSLNRGATDTQYF.

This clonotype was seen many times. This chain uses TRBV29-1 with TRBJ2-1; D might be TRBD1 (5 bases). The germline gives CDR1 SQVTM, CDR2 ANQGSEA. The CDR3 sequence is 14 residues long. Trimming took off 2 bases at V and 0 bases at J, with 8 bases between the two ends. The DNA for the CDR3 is TGCAGCGTTGAAAGGGGAAGCTCCTACAATGAGCAGTTCTTC. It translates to CSVERGSSYNEQFF.

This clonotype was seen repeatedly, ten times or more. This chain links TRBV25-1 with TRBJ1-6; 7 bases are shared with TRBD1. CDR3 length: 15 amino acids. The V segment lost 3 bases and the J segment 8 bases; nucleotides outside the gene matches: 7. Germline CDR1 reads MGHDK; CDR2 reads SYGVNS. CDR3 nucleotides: TGTGCCAGCAGTGAGGCCCAGGGGGAGCATTCACCCCTCCACTTT. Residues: CASSEAQGEHSPLHF.

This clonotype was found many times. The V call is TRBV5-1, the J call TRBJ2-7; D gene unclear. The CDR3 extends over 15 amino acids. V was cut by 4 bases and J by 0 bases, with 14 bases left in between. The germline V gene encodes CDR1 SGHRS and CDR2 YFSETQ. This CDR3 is CASSKDGVSSYEQYF. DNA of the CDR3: TGCGCCAGCAGCAAGGACGGCGTTAGCTCCTACGAGCAGTACTTC.

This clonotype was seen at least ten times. The CDR3 here is CASRNPGAGPQHF. The CDR3 nucleotides read TGTGCCAGCAGGAACCCAGGGGCCGGGCCCCAGCATTTT. This rearrangement joins TRBV12-3 or TRBV12-4 to TRBJ1-5; D might be TRBD1 (6 bases). The length of the CDR3 is 13 residues. V dropped 6 bases and J dropped 9 bases, with 15 bases sitting between them.

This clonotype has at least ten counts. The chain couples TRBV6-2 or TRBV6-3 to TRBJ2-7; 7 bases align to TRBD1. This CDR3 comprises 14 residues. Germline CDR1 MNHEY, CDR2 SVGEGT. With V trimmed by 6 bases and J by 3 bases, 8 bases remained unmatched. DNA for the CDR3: TGTGCCAGCAGCCGGGACAGCAGAATCTACGAGCAGTACTTC. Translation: CASSRDSRIYEQYF.

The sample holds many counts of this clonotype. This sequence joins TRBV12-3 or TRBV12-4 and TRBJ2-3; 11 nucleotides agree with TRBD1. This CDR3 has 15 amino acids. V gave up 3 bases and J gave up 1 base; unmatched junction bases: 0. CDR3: CASSLGQGGTDTQYF. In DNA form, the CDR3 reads TGTGCCAGCAGTTTGGGACAGGGGGGCACAGATACGCAGTATTTT.

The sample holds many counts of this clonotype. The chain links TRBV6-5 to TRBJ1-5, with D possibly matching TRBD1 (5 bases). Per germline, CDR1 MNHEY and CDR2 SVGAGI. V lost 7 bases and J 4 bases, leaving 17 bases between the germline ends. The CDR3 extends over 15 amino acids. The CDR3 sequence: CASTPTWGGNQPQHF. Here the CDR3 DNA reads TGTGCCAGCACCCCTACCTGGGGGGGTAATCAGCCCCAGCATTTT.

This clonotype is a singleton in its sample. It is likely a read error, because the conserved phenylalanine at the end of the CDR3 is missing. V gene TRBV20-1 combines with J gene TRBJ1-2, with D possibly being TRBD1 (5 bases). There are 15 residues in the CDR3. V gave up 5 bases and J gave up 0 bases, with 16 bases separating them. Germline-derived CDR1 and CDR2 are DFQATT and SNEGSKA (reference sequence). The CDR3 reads CSAPPGPTSNYGYTL. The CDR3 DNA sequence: TGCAGTGCTCCCCCAGGGCCAACGTCTAACTATGGCTACACCTTA.